The entry below gives a single T cell receptor beta chain sequence along with its context. Its antigen is unidentified. This sample stems from a study of cytomegalovirus exposure and HLA in healthy donors. Study results and limitations: Analysis was carried out at a later point, and it linked a missense DCLRE1C variant to TCR beta V- and J-gene trimming. Rare TCR sequences dominated, though some public TCRs recurred in many donors.

The PCR made use of 60 Vbeta and 13 Jbeta primers. Profiled with immunoSEQ multiplex PCR; TCRdb holds only in-frame clones, not every one. The table records 160,000 or so clones, roughly 80% of them present only once. Germline V CDR1 and CDR2: MDHEN, SYDVKM. This CDR3 spans 18 amino acids. Trimming removed 6 bases from V and 0 bases from J; junction bases left unmatched: 12. The TCR was taken from a man aged 45 to 65 in good health and CMV-seropositive. Sequencing was performed on PBMCs. The chain combines TRBV28 with TRBJ1-4; 8 positions match TRBD1. This CDR3 reads CASSLFPGRGPTNEKLFF. CDR3 sequence (DNA): TGTGCCAGCAGCCTCTTCCCGGGCAGGGGGCCAACTAATGAAAAACTGTTTTTT.